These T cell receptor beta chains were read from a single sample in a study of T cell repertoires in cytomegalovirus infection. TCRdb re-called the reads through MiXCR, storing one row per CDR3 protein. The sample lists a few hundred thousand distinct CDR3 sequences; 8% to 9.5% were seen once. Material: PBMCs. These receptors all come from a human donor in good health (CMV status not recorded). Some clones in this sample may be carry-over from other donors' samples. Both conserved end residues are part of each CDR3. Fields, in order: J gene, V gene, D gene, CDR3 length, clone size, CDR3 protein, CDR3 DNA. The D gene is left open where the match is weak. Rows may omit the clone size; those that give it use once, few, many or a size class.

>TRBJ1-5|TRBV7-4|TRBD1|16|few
CASSLGGGQVNQPQHF
TGTGCCAGCAGCTTAGGGGGGGGACAGGTAAATCAGCCCCAGCATTTT
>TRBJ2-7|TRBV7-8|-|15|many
CASSLRRVDPYEQYF
TGTGCCAGCAGCTTACGACGGGTAGATCCCTACGAGCAGTACTTC
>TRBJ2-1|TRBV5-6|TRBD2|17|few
CASSLALASGRNNEQFF
TGTGCCAGCAGCTTGGCCTTGGCTAGCGGGAGAAACAATGAGCAGTTCTTC
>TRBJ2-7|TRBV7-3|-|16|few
CASSLWDSGGTYEQYF
TGTGCCAGCAGCTTATGGGACAGCGGGGGAACCTACGAGCAGTACTTC
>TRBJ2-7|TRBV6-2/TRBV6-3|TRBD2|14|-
CASKNGGDLREQYF
TGTGCCAGCAAAAACGGGGGGGACCTACGAGAGCAGTACTTC
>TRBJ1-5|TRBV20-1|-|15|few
CSAKPPTATNQPQHF
TGCAGTGCTAAACCCCCTACAGCCACCAATCAGCCCCAGCATTTT
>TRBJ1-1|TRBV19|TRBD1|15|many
CASSWDRGVGTEAFF
TGTGCCAGTAGTTGGGACAGGGGCGTCGGCACTGAAGCTTTCTTT
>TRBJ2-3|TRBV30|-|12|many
CAWGVTTDTQYF
TGTGCCTGGGGGGTTACGACAGATACGCAGTATTTT
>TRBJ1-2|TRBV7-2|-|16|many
CASSLEFAGPIDGYTF
TGTGCCAGCAGCTTAGAGTTCGCAGGGCCTATAGATGGCTACACCTTC
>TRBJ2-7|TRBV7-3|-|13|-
CASSLGTAGEQYF
TGTGCCAGCAGCTTGGGGACAGCGGGCGAGCAGTACTTC
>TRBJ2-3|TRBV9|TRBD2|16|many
CASSPGAGGYTDTQYF
TGTGCCAGCAGCCCAGGGGCGGGGGGCTACACAGATACGCAGTATTTT
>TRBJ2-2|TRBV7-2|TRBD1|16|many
CASSSDRAGNTGELFF
TGTGCCAGCAGCTCGGACAGGGCGGGAAACACCGGGGAGCTGTTTTTT
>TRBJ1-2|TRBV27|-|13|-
CASSLQGGIGYTF
TGTGCCAGCAGTTTACAGGGCGGTATTGGCTACACCTTC
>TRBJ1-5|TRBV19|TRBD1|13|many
CASSDRGNQPQHF
TGTGCCAGCAGTGACAGGGGGAATCAGCCCCAGCATTTT
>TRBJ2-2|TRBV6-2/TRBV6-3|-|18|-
CASSSPGVSRSHTGELFF
TGTGCCAGCAGTTCGCCCGGAGTCAGTAGGAGTCACACCGGGGAGCTGTTTTTT
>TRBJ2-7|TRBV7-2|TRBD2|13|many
CASSAGGAYEQYF
TGTGCCAGCTCAGCGGGAGGTGCCTACGAGCAGTACTTC
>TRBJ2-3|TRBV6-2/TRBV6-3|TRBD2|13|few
CASKAGGPDTQYF
TGTGCCAGCAAAGCGGGAGGGCCAGATACGCAGTATTTT
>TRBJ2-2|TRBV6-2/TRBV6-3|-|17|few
CASSLPRGRANTGELFF
TGTGCCAGCAGCCTACCCAGGGGAAGGGCGAACACCGGGGAGCTGTTTTTT
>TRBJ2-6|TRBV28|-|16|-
CAAWNNQSSGANVLTF
TGTGCCGCGTGGAACAACCAGAGCTCTGGGGCCAACGTCCTGACTTTC
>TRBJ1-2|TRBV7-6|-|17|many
CASSPATNAVANYGYTF
TGTGCCAGCAGCCCAGCGACCAATGCGGTAGCTAACTATGGCTACACCTTC
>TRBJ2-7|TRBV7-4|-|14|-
CASSLEEEVWEQYF
TGTGCCAGCAGCTTAGAAGAAGAGGTCTGGGAGCAGTACTTC
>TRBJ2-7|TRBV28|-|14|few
CASSLGGTPYEQYF
TGTGCCAGCAGTTTAGGCGGGACTCCCTACGAGCAGTACTTC
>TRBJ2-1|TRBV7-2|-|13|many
CASSLVGANEQFF
TGTGCCAGCAGCTTAGTAGGGGCAAACGAGCAGTTCTTC
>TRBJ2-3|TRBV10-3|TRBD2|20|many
CAISAALGLAGATDTDTQYF
TGTGCCATCAGTGCGGCCCTGGGACTAGCGGGGGCCACGGACACAGATACGCAGTATTTT
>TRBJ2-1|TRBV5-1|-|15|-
CASSARDPLENEQFF
TGCGCCAGCTCGGCCCGGGACCCTTTGGAGAATGAGCAGTTCTTC
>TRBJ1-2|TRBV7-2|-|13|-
CASSFRAAVGYTF
TGTGCCAGCAGCTTCCGGGCGGCCGTTGGCTACACCTTC
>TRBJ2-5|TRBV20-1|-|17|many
CSARGLRIGIEEETQYF
TGCAGTGCTAGAGGTCTTAGGATAGGGATAGAAGAAGAGACCCAGTACTTC
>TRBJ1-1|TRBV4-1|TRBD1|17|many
CASSQTQGAVGTTEAFF
TGCGCCAGCAGCCAAACTCAGGGGGCTGTGGGTACCACTGAAGCTTTCTTT
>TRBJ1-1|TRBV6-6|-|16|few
CASSYPPGFLKTEAFF
TGTGCCAGCAGTTACCCCCCTGGGTTCCTCAAAACTGAAGCTTTCTTT
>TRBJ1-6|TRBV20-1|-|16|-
CSARDPLSSYNSPLHF
TGCAGTGCTAGAGACCCTCTGAGCTCCTATAATTCACCCCTCCACTTT
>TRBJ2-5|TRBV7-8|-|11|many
CASSFQETQYF
TGTGCCAGCAGCTTCCAAGAGACCCAGTACTTC
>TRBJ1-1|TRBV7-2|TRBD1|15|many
CASSLVGTGNTEAFF
TGTGCCAGCAGCTTAGTTGGGACAGGGAACACTGAAGCTTTCTTT
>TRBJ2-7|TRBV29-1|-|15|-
CSARINEDDRSEQYF
TGCAGCGCTCGAATTAATGAGGACGACCGCTCCGAGCAGTACTTC
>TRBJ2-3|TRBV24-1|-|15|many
CATSDPGTGTDTQYF
TGTGCCACCAGTGATCCCGGGACTGGCACAGATACGCAGTATTTT
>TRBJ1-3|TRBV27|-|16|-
CASTLGTVHSGNTIYF
TGTGCCAGCACCTTAGGGACGGTTCACTCTGGAAACACCATATATTTT
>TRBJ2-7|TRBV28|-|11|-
CASTSSHEQYF
TGTGCCAGCACTAGTTCCCACGAGCAGTACTTC
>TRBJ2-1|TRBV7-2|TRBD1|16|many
CASSTTQGFAYNEQFF
TGTGCCAGCAGCACAACACAGGGGTTCGCCTACAATGAGCAGTTCTTC
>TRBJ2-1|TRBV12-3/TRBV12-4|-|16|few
CASIYSGPIIVNEQFF
TGTGCCAGCATTTACAGCGGGCCTATTATTGTTAATGAGCAGTTCTTC
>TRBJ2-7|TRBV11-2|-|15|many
CASSFRRQASYEQYF
TGTGCCAGCAGCTTTAGGCGTCAGGCCTCCTACGAGCAGTACTTC